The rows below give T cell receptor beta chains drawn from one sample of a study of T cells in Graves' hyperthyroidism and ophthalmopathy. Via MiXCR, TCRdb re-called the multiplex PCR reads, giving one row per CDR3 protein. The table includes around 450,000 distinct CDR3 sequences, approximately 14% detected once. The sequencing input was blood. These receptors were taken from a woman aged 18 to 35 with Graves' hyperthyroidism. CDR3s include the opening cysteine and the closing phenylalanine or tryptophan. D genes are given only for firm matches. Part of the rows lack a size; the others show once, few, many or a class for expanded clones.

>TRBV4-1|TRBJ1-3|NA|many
TGCGCCAGCAGCCAAGACGGCAGCTCTGGAAACACCATATATTTT
CASSQDGSSGNTIYF
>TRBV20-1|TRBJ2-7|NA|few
TGCAGTGCCCGGGACCCGGGGGCTCACGAGCAGTACTTC
CSARDPGAHEQYF
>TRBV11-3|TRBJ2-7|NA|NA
TGTGCCAGCAGCTTAAGACAGACAAACGAGCAGTACTTC
CASSLRQTNEQYF
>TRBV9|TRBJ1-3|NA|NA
TGTGCCAGCAGCCCTCAACTCGGCAGGGCCTCTGGAAACACCATATATTTT
CASSPQLGRASGNTIYF
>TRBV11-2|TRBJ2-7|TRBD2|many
TGTGCCAGCAGCTTAGAAGGCGGGAGGCCTACCTACGAGCAGTACTTC
CASSLEGGRPTYEQYF
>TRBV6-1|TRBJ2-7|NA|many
TGTGCCAGCAGTGAAGGCGGGTGGAGGTACGAGCAGTACTTC
CASSEGGWRYEQYF
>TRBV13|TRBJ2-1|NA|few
TGTGCCAGCAGCTTAGGTGGGGGACTCTCAGGCGATGAGCAGTTCTTC
CASSLGGGLSGDEQFF
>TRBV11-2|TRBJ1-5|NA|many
TGTGCCAGCAGCCAGTGGGGGCAGCCCCAGCATTTT
CASSQWGQPQHF
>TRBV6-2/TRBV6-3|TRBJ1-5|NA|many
TGTGCCAGCACCCCAACTCGGGTAGGTCAGCCCCAGCATTTT
CASTPTRVGQPQHF
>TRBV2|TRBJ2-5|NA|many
TGTGCCAGCAGCAAAAGTCTAAAAGAGACCCAGTACTTC
CASSKSLKETQYF
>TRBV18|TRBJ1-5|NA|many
TGTGCCAGCTCACCAGGGATGGGCAATCAGCCCCAGCATTTT
CASSPGMGNQPQHF
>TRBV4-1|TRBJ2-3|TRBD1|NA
TGCGCCAGCAGCCACCCGGACAGGCCGGAGTTTGCGCAGTATTTT
CASSHPDRPEFAQYF
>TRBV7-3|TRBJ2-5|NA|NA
TGTGCCAGCAGCAAATTGGGGACCTTGCTGGAGACCCAGTACTTC
CASSKLGTLLETQYF
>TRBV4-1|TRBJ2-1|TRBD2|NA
TGCGCCAGCAGCCCCCGGGACTACCTAGGCCTCCGTAATGAGCAGTTCTTC
CASSPRDYLGLRNEQFF